Listed below are T cell receptor beta chains from one sample, sequenced in a study of T cells in Graves' hyperthyroidism and ophthalmopathy. TCRdb recomputed calls from the multiplex PCR reads with MiXCR, one row per CDR3 protein. The sample holds about 740,000 distinct CDR3 sequences, 14% seen once. The sequenced sample was blood. These receptors all stem from a young woman with Graves' hyperthyroidism. The CDR3 runs from the conserved cysteine through the conserved F or W.

v_gene	CDR3aa
TRBV6-2/TRBV6-3	CASSDRGRNGELFF
TRBV28	CASSFAGKAQDEKLFF
TRBV28	CASSLALGANYGYTF
TRBV6-2/TRBV6-3	CASSYPYAGVRRETQYF
TRBV7-8	CASSSFRGQGSYGYTF
TRBV18	CTSSGAETQYF
TRBV6-1	CASSEVGWNTATYEQYF
TRBV6-2/TRBV6-3	CASSMDRYNQPQHF
TRBV11-2	CASSPSFWSEKLFF
TRBV30	CAWSVQPGAGYEQYF
TRBV7-9	CASSLVAGRNGTDTQYF
TRBV3-1	CASSDLSGGVLNNEQFF
TRBV4-2	CASSQIAGSTGELFF
TRBV28	CASSYLRLVRYNEQFF
TRBV19	CASSMGQAGSSPLHF
TRBV5-1	CASTQTGTSEAFF
TRBV6-1	CASIRTLRGYF
TRBV3-1	CASSQGRPTDRARTDTQYF